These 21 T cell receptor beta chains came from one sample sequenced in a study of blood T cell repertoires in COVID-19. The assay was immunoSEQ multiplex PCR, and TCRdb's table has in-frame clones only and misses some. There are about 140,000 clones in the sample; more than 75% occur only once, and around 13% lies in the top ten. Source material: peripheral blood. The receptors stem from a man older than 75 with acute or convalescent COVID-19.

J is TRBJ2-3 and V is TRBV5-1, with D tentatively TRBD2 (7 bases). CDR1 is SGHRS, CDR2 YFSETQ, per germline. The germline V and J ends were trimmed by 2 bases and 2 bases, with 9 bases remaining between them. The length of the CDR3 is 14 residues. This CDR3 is CASSLGGVTDTQYF. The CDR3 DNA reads TGCGCCAGCAGCTTAGGGGGGGTCACAGATACGCAGTATTTT.

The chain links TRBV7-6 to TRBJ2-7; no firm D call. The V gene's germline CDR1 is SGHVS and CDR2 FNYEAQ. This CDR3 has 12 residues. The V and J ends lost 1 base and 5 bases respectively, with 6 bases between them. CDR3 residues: CASSLDSHEQYF. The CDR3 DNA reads TGTGCCAGCAGCTTAGATAGCCACGAGCAGTACTTC.

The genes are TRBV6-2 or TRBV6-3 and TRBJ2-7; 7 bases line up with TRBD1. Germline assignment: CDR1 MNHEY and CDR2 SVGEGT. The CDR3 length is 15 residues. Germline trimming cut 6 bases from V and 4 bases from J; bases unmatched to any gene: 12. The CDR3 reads CASSDDRAQLYEQYF. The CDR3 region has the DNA TGTGCCAGCAGCGACGACAGGGCCCAGCTATACGAGCAGTACTTC.

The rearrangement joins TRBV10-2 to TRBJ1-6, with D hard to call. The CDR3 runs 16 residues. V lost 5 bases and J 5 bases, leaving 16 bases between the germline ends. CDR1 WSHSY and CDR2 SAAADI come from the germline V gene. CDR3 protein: CASSFDMTNNNSPLHF. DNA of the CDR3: TGCGCCAGCAGTTTCGACATGACGAACAATAATTCACCCCTCCACTTT.

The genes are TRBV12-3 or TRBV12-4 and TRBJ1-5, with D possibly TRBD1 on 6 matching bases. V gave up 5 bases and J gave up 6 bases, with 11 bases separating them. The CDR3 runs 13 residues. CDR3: CASSTQQGQPQHF. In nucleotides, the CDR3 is TGTGCCAGCAGTACCCAACAGGGTCAGCCCCAGCATTTT.

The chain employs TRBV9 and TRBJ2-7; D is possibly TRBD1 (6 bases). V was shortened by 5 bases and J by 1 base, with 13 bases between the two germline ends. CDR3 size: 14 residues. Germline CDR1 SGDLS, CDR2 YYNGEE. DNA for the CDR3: TGTGCCAGCAGTCCCCGGGACATTTCCTACGAGCAGTACTTC. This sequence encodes CASSPRDISYEQYF.

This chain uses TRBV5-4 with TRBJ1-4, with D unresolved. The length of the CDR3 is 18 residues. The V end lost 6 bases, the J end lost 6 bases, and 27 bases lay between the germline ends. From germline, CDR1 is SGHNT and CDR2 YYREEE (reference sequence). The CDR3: CASNIKGGGGLEDEKLFF. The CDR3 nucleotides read TGTGCCAGCAACATTAAAGGCGGCGGTGGGTTAGAGGATGAAAAACTGTTTTTT.

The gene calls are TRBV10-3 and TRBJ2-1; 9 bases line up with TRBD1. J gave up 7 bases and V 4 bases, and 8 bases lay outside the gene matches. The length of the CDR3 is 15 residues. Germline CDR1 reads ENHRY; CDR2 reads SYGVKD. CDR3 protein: CAISGGTGLINEQFF. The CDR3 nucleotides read TGTGCCATCAGTGGGGGGACAGGGCTTATTAATGAGCAGTTCTTC.

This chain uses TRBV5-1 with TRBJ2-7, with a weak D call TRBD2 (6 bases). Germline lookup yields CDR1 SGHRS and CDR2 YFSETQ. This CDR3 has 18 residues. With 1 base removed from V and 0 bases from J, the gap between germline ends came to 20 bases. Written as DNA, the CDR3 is TGCGCCAGCAGCTTGAGTAGTGCGGGACGGAGCATCTCCTACGAGCAGTACTTC. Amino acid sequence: CASSLSSAGRSISYEQYF. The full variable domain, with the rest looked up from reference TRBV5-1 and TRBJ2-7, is KAGVTQTPRYLIKTRGQQVTLSCSPISGHRSVSWYQQTPGQGLQFLFEYFSETQRNKGNFPGRFSGRQFSNSRSEMNVSTLELGDSALYLCASSLSSAGRSISYEQYFGPGTRLTVT.

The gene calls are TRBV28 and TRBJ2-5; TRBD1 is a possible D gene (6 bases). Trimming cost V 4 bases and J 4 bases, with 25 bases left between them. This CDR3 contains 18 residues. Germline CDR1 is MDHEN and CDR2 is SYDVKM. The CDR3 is CASSSTWAGGGWLETQYF. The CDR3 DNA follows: TGTGCCAGCAGTTCCACTTGGGCAGGTGGGGGCTGGCTAGAGACCCAGTACTTC.

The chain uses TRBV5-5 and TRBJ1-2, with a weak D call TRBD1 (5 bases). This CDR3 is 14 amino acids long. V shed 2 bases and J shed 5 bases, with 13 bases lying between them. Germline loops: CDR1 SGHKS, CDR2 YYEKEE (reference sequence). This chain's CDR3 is CASSLQQAIYGYTF. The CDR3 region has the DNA TGTGCCAGCAGCTTACAACAGGCGATATATGGCTACACCTTC.

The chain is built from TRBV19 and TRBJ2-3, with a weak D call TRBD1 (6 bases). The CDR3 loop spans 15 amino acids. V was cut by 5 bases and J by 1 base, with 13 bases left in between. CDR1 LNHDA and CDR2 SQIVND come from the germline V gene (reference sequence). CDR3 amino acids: CASSSGTHRTDTQYF. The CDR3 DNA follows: TGTGCCAGTAGTTCCGGGACACACCGCACAGATACGCAGTATTTT.

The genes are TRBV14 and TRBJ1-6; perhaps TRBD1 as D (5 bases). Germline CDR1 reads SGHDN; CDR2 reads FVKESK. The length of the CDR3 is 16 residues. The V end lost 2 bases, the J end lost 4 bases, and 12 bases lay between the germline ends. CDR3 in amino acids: CASSQQGSFYNSPLHF. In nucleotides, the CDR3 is TGTGCCAGCAGCCAACAGGGTAGCTTTTATAATTCACCCCTCCACTTT.

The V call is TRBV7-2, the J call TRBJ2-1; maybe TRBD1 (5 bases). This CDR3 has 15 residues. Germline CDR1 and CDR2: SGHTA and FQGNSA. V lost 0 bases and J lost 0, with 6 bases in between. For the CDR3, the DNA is TGTGCCAGCAGCTTAGCCAGGGTCTCCTACAATGAGCAGTTCTTC. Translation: CASSLARVSYNEQFF.

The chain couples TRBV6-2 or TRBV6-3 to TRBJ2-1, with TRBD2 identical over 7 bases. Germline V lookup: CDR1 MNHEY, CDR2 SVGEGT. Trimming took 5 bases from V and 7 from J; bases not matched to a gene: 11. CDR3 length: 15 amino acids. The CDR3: CASSALATALNEQFF. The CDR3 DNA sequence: TGTGCCAGCAGTGCACTAGCGACTGCCTTAAATGAGCAGTTCTTC.

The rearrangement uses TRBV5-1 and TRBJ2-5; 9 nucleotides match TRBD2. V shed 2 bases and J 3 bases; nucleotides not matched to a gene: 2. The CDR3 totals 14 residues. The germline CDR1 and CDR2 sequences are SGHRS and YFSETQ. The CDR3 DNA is TGCGCCAGCAGCTTTGTAGCGGGGGAAGAGACCCAGTACTTC. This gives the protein CASSFVAGEETQYF.

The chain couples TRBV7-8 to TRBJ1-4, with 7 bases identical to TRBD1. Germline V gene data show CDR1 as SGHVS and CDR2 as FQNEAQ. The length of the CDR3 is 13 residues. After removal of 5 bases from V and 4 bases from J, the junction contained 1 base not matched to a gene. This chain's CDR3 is CASSRDSNEKLFF. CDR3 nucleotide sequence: TGTGCCAGCAGCCGGGACAGTAATGAAAAACTGTTTTTT.

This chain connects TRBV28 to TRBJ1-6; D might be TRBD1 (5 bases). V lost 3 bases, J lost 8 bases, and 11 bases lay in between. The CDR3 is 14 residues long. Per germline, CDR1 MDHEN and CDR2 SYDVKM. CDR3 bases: TGTGCCAGCAGTTTGGTCCCGACAGATTCACCCCTCCACTTT. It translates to CASSLVPTDSPLHF.

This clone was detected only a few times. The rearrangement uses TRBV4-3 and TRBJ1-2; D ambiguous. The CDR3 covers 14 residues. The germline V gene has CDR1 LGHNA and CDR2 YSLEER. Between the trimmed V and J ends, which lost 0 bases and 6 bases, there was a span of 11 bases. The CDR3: CASSQETGFDGYTF. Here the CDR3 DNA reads TGCGCCAGCAGCCAAGAAACCGGGTTTGATGGCTACACCTTC.

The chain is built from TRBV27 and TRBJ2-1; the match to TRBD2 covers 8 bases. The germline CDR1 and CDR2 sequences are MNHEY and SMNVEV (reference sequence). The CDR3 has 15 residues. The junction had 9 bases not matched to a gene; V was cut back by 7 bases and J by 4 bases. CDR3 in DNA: TGTGCCAGCAAACTAGAGCGGGGGCCGTACAATGAGCAGTTCTTC. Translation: CASKLERGPYNEQFF.

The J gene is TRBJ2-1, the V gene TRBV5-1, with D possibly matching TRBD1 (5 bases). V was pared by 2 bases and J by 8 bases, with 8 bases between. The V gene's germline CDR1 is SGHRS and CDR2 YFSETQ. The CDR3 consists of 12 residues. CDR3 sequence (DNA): TGCGCCAGCAGCTTTCAGGGCGATGAGCAGTTCTTC. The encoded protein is CASSFQGDEQFF.